One sample yielded the 21 T cell receptor beta chains listed below, sequenced in a study of blood T cell repertoires in COVID-19. TCRdb's copy holds only in-frame clones and misses some; the assay was immunoSEQ multiplex PCR. The data contain roughly 250,000 clones, about 90% of them seen just once; the ten biggest clones take up 10% to 15%. Material for sequencing was peripheral blood. These receptors came from a woman in her thirties with COVID-19, enrolled during active disease.

The V call is TRBV5-1, the J call TRBJ2-1; D perhaps matches TRBD2 (5 bases). The CDR3 is 15 amino acids. The V end lost 2 bases, the J end lost 1 base, and 10 bases lay between the germline ends. Germline V gives CDR1 SGHRS, CDR2 YFSETQ. The CDR3 nucleotides are TGCGCCAGCAGCTTAAAGGGAGCGTCCTACAATGAGCAGTTCTTC. Protein product: CASSLKGASYNEQFF.

V usage is TRBV7-8 and J usage is TRBJ1-6, with TRBD1 identical over 7 bases. V was pared by 0 bases and J by 11 bases, with 1 base of the junction left unmatched. The CDR3 extends over 13 amino acids. Looked up from germline, CDR1 is SGHVS and CDR2 is FQNEAQ. The CDR3 DNA is TGTGCCAGCAGCTTAGCCCAGGGGGCACCCCTCCACTTT. It codes for CASSLAQGAPLHF.

This clone appeared a single time. The chain combines TRBV21-1 with TRBJ2-4; the listed D gene, TRBD2, was not tested against the DNA. TRBV21-1 is listed as a pseudogene. The CDR3 consists of 16 residues. CDR3 loop: CASSKVLNLAKNIQYF. CDR3 in DNA: TGTGCCAGCAGCAAAGTGCTAAACCTAGCCAAAAACATTCAGTACTTC.

The V and J genes are TRBV29-1 and TRBJ1-1; a weak D match, TRBD1 (6 bases). CDR1 is SQVTM and CDR2 is ANQGSEA in the germline V gene. The CDR3 totals 14 residues. V gave up 0 bases and J gave up 1 base, with 9 bases separating them. The CDR3 protein is CSVEDGGANTEAFF. The CDR3 DNA reads as TGCAGCGTTGAAGACGGGGGGGCGAACACTGAAGCTTTCTTT.

J is TRBJ2-7 and V is TRBV11-2, with 9 bases that match TRBD1. The trim removed 4 bases at V and 1 base at J, leaving 5 bases unmatched. The CDR3 loop spans 15 amino acids. Germline V gives CDR1 SGHAT, CDR2 FQNNGV. CDR3: CASSSNRGRSYEQYF. DNA of the CDR3: TGTGCCAGCAGCTCAAACAGGGGGCGGTCCTACGAGCAGTACTTC.

The V and J genes are TRBV5-8 and TRBJ2-1, with 12 bases identical to TRBD2. CDR1 and CDR2 (germline): SGHTS, YDEGEE. The CDR3 loop spans 18 amino acids. The V gene end was trimmed by 4 bases and the J gene end by 0 bases; junction bases not matched to a gene: 8. The CDR3 spells CASSRGTSGFSSYNEQFF. CDR3 bases: TGTGCCAGCAGCAGGGGGACTAGCGGGTTTAGCTCCTACAATGAGCAGTTCTTC.

This clone has a single count. This chain uses TRBV5-1 with TRBJ1-2; the D gene is possibly TRBD1 (6 bases). The CDR3 has 14 amino acids. The germline V gene encodes CDR1 SGHRS and CDR2 YFSETQ. Trimming cost V 4 bases and J 4 bases, with 14 bases left between them. The DNA for the CDR3 is TGCGCCAGCAGCCCCATGGACAGTATCTATGGCTACACCTTC. Amino acid sequence: CASSPMDSIYGYTF.

The chain uses TRBV3-1 (or the pseudogene TRBV3-2) and TRBJ2-5; 12 bases line up with TRBD2. Per germline, CDR1 LGHDT and CDR2 YNNKEL (reference sequence). The CDR3 is 19 residues long. V gave up 2 bases and J gave up 4 bases; unmatched junction bases: 14. The chain's CDR3 is CASSQKPGASGGASETQYF. The CDR3 region has the DNA TGTGCCAGCAGCCAAAAACCTGGGGCTAGCGGGGGGGCGTCAGAGACCCAGTACTTC.

The chain has TRBV28 and TRBJ1-5, with D possibly being TRBD1 (5 bases). This CDR3 spans 14 amino acids. Germline V gene sequence: CDR1 MDHEN, CDR2 SYDVKM. V was cut by 8 bases and J by 1 base, with 12 bases left in between. The CDR3 loop is CASGSGGSNQPQHF. For the CDR3, the DNA is TGTGCCAGCGGGTCGGGGGGGAGCAATCAGCCCCAGCATTTT.

This CDR3 reads CASSYDRRGRDHKNIQYF. DNA for the CDR3: TGTGCCAGCAGTTACGACCGCAGGGGGCGCGATCACAAAAACATTCAGTACTTC. The genes are TRBV28 and TRBJ2-4; 8 positions agree with TRBD1. This CDR3 is 18 amino acids long. CDR1 MDHEN and CDR2 SYDVKM come from the germline V gene. The V and J ends lost 4 bases and 3 bases, in that order; junction bases with no gene match: 14.

V and J are TRBV5-6 and TRBJ1-4, with 7 bases identical to TRBD1. Per the germline V gene, CDR1 is SGHDT and CDR2 is YYEEEE. J gave up 6 bases and V 4 bases, and 12 bases lay outside the gene matches. The CDR3 runs to 16 residues. CDR3 protein: CASSTTETGVYEKLFF. The CDR3 DNA follows: TGTGCCAGCAGCACCACCGAAACAGGGGTATATGAAAAACTGTTTTTT.

The chain combines TRBV5-5 with TRBJ1-1, with unresolved D. The CDR3 has 15 amino acids. Trimming took 4 bases from V and 4 from J, leaving 17 bases between them. From germline, CDR1 is SGHKS and CDR2 YYEKEE (reference sequence). CDR3 nucleotide sequence: TGTGCCAGCAGCCGGGATGGGTACGCAAGCACTGAAGCTTTCTTT. Protein: CASSRDGYASTEAFF.

The chain links TRBV11-2 to TRBJ1-2; maybe TRBD1 (5 bases). There are 14 residues in the CDR3. Trimming cost V 0 bases and J 6 bases, with 11 bases left between them. The germline V gene has CDR1 SGHAT and CDR2 FQNNGV. In DNA form, the CDR3 reads TGTGCCAGCAGCTTAGATCATCAGGGAAATGGCTACACCTTC. This codes for CASSLDHQGNGYTF.

This clone was seen a few times. The chain carries TRBV27 and TRBJ2-5; 10 bases align to TRBD1. From germline, CDR1 is MNHEY and CDR2 SMNVEV (reference sequence). V gave up 6 bases and J gave up 3 bases; unmatched junction bases: 4. This CDR3 spans 14 amino acids. The CDR3 spells CASSDRGPEETQYF. Written as DNA, the CDR3 is TGTGCCAGCAGCGACAGGGGGCCGGAAGAGACCCAGTACTTC.

The chain employs TRBV6-5 and TRBJ1-3, with D unclear. There are 15 residues in the CDR3. Trimming removed 0 bases from V and 2 bases from J, with 8 bases in between. CDR1 and CDR2 (germline): MNHEY, SVGAGI. CDR3 in amino acids: CASSYSAFTGNTIYF. Written as DNA, the CDR3 is TGTGCCAGCAGTTACTCGGCTTTTACTGGAAACACCATATATTTT.

The J gene is TRBJ2-5, the V gene TRBV3-1 (or the pseudogene TRBV3-2); 12 bases align to TRBD2. The trim removed 4 bases at V and 5 bases at J, leaving 5 bases unmatched. Per germline, CDR1 LGHDT and CDR2 YNNKEL (reference sequence). CDR3 size: 15 residues. The CDR3, as DNA: TGTGCCAGCAGCCTTCGACTAGCGGGGGTGGAGACCCAGTACTTC. Translation gives CASSLRLAGVETQYF.

V gene TRBV27 combines with J gene TRBJ1-3; D not certain. Trimming stripped 3 bases from V and 0 bases from J, with 9 bases between. Per germline, CDR1 MNHEY and CDR2 SMNVEV (reference sequence). The CDR3 loop spans 15 amino acids. DNA for the CDR3: TGTGCCAGCAGTTTGAGCGAGCACTCTGGAAACACCATATATTTT. Translating it yields CASSLSEHSGNTIYF.

V gene TRBV2 combines with J gene TRBJ1-1, with TRBD1 as a possible D gene (6 bases). This CDR3 has 14 amino acids. Germline V gene lookup returns CDR1 SNHLY and CDR2 FYNNEI. Trimming cost V 6 bases and J 4 bases, with 15 bases left between them. CDR3 DNA: TGTGCCAGCAGGCCAGGGGCGGGAGGCACTGAAGCTTTCTTT. It is translated as CASRPGAGGTEAFF. The complete variable domain, with remaining parts taken from reference TRBV2 and TRBJ1-1, reads EPEVTQTPSHQVTQMGQEVILRCVPISNHLYFYWYRQILGQKVEFLVSFYNNEISEKSEIFDDQFSVERPDGSNFTLKIRSTKLEDSAMYFCASRPGAGGTEAFFGQGTRLTVV.

The V and J genes are TRBV9 and TRBJ2-1; perhaps TRBD1 as D (7 bases). Deletions cut 0 bases from V and 7 bases from J, with 14 bases between. This CDR3 is 15 amino acids long. The germline V gene encodes CDR1 SGDLS and CDR2 YYNGEE. CDR3: CASSVGQGGGNEQFF. The CDR3 nucleotides read TGTGCCAGCAGCGTAGGTCAGGGGGGAGGAAATGAGCAGTTCTTC.

This clone was seen once. The V call is TRBV6-5, the J call TRBJ2-7; D uncertain. Germline V CDR1 and CDR2: MNHEY, SVGAGI. Trimming removed 7 bases from V and 7 bases from J, with 17 bases in between. The CDR3 runs to 13 residues. CDR3 coding DNA: TGTGCCAGCAACTCATACTCGACTTCAGAGCAGTACTTC. Protein product: CASNSYSTSEQYF.

This chain links TRBV28 with TRBJ1-1, with 10 bases aligning to TRBD1. Germline V gives CDR1 MDHEN, CDR2 SYDVKM. V shed 1 base and J 4 bases; nucleotides not matched to a gene: 6. The CDR3 sequence is 16 residues long. CDR3 sequence (DNA): TGTGCCAGCAGTTTATCGACAGGGGGCAGGAGCACTGAAGCTTTCTTT. It codes for CASSLSTGGRSTEAFF.